The 30 T cell receptor beta chains below were found in one sample sequenced in a study of monozygotic twins with inflammatory bowel disease. No DNA is given; TCRdb re-called the 5' RACE reads and lists each CDR3 protein once. Its table records 440,000 or so distinct CDR3 sequences. The sample comprised blood. These TCRs come from a human donor with ulcerative colitis or Crohn's disease, or a healthy co-twin of an affected twin (not recorded which).

The chain uses TRBV7-9 and TRBJ1-4; the D call from TCRdb, TRBD1, cannot be confirmed without DNA. The CDR3 is 14 amino acids. Per the germline V gene, CDR1 is SEHNR and CDR2 is FQNEAQ (reference sequence). This CDR3 reads CATIDSTFNEKLFF.

The V and J genes are TRBV12-3 or TRBV12-4 and TRBJ1-5. The CDR3 extends over 14 amino acids. The CDR3 loop is CASSFQDSNQPQHF.

The rearrangement links TRBV6-6 to TRBJ2-5. This CDR3 spans 13 amino acids. Germline CDR1 MNHNY, CDR2 SVGAGI (reference sequence). This chain's CDR3 is CASSYSRQETQYF.

The CDR3 region is CASKGAGQGRDTQYF. The genes are TRBV6-1 and TRBJ2-3; TCRdb reports TRBD1, a call that lacks DNA to check it against. CDR3 length: 15 amino acids. Germline V lookup: CDR1 MNHNS, CDR2 SASEGT.

CDR3 sequence: CASSYQMYQETQYF. The chain links TRBV7-9 to TRBJ2-5. Germline V gene sequence: CDR1 SEHNR, CDR2 FQNEAQ (reference sequence). This CDR3 comprises 14 residues.

The V and J genes are TRBV20-1 and TRBJ2-1; lacking DNA, the TRBD1 call made by TCRdb goes unchecked. Germline CDR1 reads DFQATT; CDR2 reads SNEGSKA (reference sequence). The CDR3 covers 16 residues. The CDR3 protein is CSATQDRDGHYNEQFF.

The chain joins TRBV6-1 to TRBJ2-2. Germline CDR1 is MNHNS and CDR2 is SASEGT. This CDR3 is built from 14 residues. The CDR3 loop reads CASSQAYNTGELFF.

This chain uses TRBV3-1 with TRBJ2-3; TCRdb reports TRBD2, a call that lacks DNA to check it against. This CDR3 contains 14 residues. Germline V CDR1 and CDR2: LGHDT, YNNKEL (reference sequence). CDR3 sequence reads: CASRRAGSTDTQYF.

The chain joins TRBV28 to TRBJ2-7; TCRdb outputs TRBD1, but without DNA this stays unchecked. The V gene's germline CDR1 is MDHEN and CDR2 SYDVKM. CDR3 length: 14 residues. CDR3 amino acids: CASFGRGTVYEQYF.

The chain links TRBV21-1 to TRBJ2-1; TCRdb's D gene call, TRBD2, goes unchecked for lack of DNA. TRBV21-1 is given as a pseudogene. The CDR3 is made up of 20 amino acids. The CDR3 here is CASSVSSGTSGRTFYNEQFF.

This chain connects TRBV7-9 to TRBJ2-7. CDR3 length: 14 amino acids. Germline-derived CDR1 and CDR2 are SEHNR and FQNEAQ (reference sequence). The CDR3 loop is CASSFSGESYEQYF.

CDR3: CAWTRGTGGTGELFF. The chain couples TRBV30 to TRBJ2-2; TCRdb's D gene call, TRBD1, goes unchecked for lack of DNA. Per germline, CDR1 GTSNPN and CDR2 SVGIG (reference sequence). The CDR3 is 15 residues long.

The V call is TRBV4-1, the J call TRBJ2-3. CDR1 MGHRA and CDR2 YSYEKL come from the germline V gene. The CDR3 contains 15 residues. The CDR3 sequence is CASSQGRLGTDTQYF.

The chain links TRBV15 to TRBJ2-4. Germline V gene data show CDR1 as LNHNV and CDR2 as YYDKDF (reference sequence). This CDR3 has 15 amino acids. Here the CDR3 reads CATSRLEVAKNIQYF.

The gene calls are TRBV6-1 and TRBJ2-3; with no DNA, the TCRdb D assignment of TRBD1 cannot be verified. CDR1 MNHNS and CDR2 SASEGT come from the germline V gene. The CDR3 covers 13 residues. CDR3: CASSGTGRDTQYF.

The CDR3 region is CSASLLLASTDTRYF. The chain combines TRBV20-1 with TRBJ2-3; TCRdb's D call, TRBD1, is unchecked because there is no DNA. The CDR3 loop spans 15 amino acids. CDR1 is DFQATT and CDR2 is SNEGSKA in the germline V gene (reference sequence).

The gene calls are TRBV12-3 or TRBV12-4 and TRBJ2-3; TCRdb selects TRBD1, and the lack of DNA leaves this call unchecked. This CDR3 is built from 16 residues. This CDR3 is CASSPLDRGLADTQYF.

The J gene is TRBJ2-3, the V gene TRBV28; TCRdb indicates TRBD1, and absent DNA this call remains unverified. Germline CDR1 MDHEN, CDR2 SYDVKM. The CDR3 length is 16 residues. CDR3 loop: CASSLRQQGRTDTQYF.

This chain uses TRBV5-1 with TRBJ2-6; with no DNA, the TCRdb D assignment of TRBD1 cannot be verified. Germline V gives CDR1 SGHRS, CDR2 YFSETQ. The CDR3 runs 18 residues. The CDR3 spells CASSLYSGIVSGANVLTF.

The chain combines TRBV20-1 with TRBJ2-1; the D gene TCRdb calls, TRBD1, cannot be checked with no DNA. This CDR3 spans 17 amino acids. The germline gives CDR1 DFQATT, CDR2 SNEGSKA (reference sequence). CDR3 protein: CSARLSVRGFSYNEQFF.

The CDR3 spells CASSEAPISYEQYF. J is TRBJ2-7 and V is TRBV2. In germline, CDR1 is SNHLY, CDR2 FYNNEI. There are 14 residues in the CDR3.

The J gene is TRBJ1-2, the V gene TRBV20-1; no DNA is available, so the TRBD1 call from TCRdb remains unchecked. Germline V gene sequence: CDR1 DFQATT, CDR2 SNEGSKA (reference sequence). This CDR3 is 14 amino acids long. CDR3: CSARDDRGLYGYTF.

This sequence joins TRBV6-2 or TRBV6-3 and TRBJ2-2; TCRdb selects TRBD2, and the lack of DNA leaves this call unchecked. Per the germline V gene, CDR1 is MNHEY and CDR2 is SVGEGT. The CDR3 extends over 21 amino acids. CDR3 region: CASNTNLGWGSRASYTGELFF.

This chain joins TRBV12-3 or TRBV12-4 and TRBJ2-4; TCRdb's assignment of TRBD1 cannot be checked, as there is no DNA. CDR3 length equals 15 residues. CDR3 loop: CASTWGAGAKNIQYF.

The chain carries TRBV19 and TRBJ2-4; with no DNA, the TCRdb D assignment of TRBD1 cannot be verified. Germline V lookup: CDR1 LNHDA, CDR2 SQIVND (reference sequence). CDR3 length: 17 amino acids. CDR3: CASSTPTRTVAKNMQYF.

The rearrangement links TRBV20-1 to TRBJ1-6; absent DNA, TCRdb's TRBD1 call cannot be checked. The CDR3 contains 14 residues. CDR1 and CDR2 (germline): DFQATT, SNEGSKA (reference sequence). CDR3 loop: CSASLQGRNSPLHF.

The chain links TRBV7-9 to TRBJ2-1; absent DNA, TCRdb's TRBD2 call cannot be checked. Germline assignment: CDR1 SEHNR and CDR2 FQNEAQ (reference sequence). This CDR3 has 16 residues. The CDR3 is CASSPRTSGRSNEQFF.

V is TRBV10-3 and J is TRBJ1-1. Germline V gives CDR1 ENHRY, CDR2 SYGVKD. The CDR3 length is 15 residues. The CDR3 here is CAISESGNMNTEAFF.

The V gene is TRBV6-1, the J gene TRBJ1-4; the TRBD1 assignment by TCRdb is unverifiable without DNA. CDR3 length: 13 residues. The germline gives CDR1 MNHNS, CDR2 SASEGT. CDR3 protein: CASGGEFNEKLFF.

V gene TRBV29-1 combines with J gene TRBJ2-7; the TCRdb D gene call, TRBD1, has no DNA to confirm it. Per germline, CDR1 SQVTM and CDR2 ANQGSEA. CDR3 length: 14 residues. This CDR3 is CSVGLRGLPYEQYF.